This T cell receptor beta chain came from a study of cytomegalovirus exposure and HLA in healthy donors. The table lists this clone with a few counts. Vbeta (60) and Jbeta (13) primers were used in the PCR. The protocol was immunoSEQ multiplex PCR, while the TCRdb copy is restricted to in-frame clones and leaves out a portion. The profile shows some 150,000 clones, around 78% of them singletons. V lost 4 bases, J lost 4 bases, and 14 bases lay in between. The CDR3 has 15 amino acids. CDR1 and CDR2 from the germline V gene are LNHDA and SQIVND (reference sequence). This TCR derives from a female donor in good health and CMV-seronegative. The specimen sequenced was PBMCs. V gene TRBV19 combines with J gene TRBJ2-1; D may be TRBD2 (6 bases). The CDR3 sequence: CASSNSGVRYNEQFF. The CDR3 DNA is TGTGCCAGTAGTAATTCGGGAGTTAGGTACAATGAGCAGTTCTTC.